Each of the 18 T cell receptor beta chains below was sequenced from the same sample in a study of cytomegalovirus exposure and HLA in healthy donors. Primers for the PCR totalled 60 Vbeta and 13 Jbeta. The assay was immunoSEQ multiplex PCR, and TCRdb's table has in-frame clones only and misses some. The sample records over 150,000 clones, 75% to 80% being singletons. The sample taken for sequencing was PBMCs. The receptors here all came from a woman aged 40 to 50 in good health and CMV-seropositive.

The V and J genes are TRBV14 and TRBJ1-1; no clear D. CDR3 length: 15 residues. V lost 5 bases and J lost 4, with 17 bases in between. Germline loops: CDR1 SGHDN, CDR2 FVKESK. CDR3 DNA sequence: TGTGCCAGCAGCGAATTCGACACCCCCGGCACTGAAGCTTTCTTT. This gives the protein CASSEFDTPGTEAFF.

The V gene is TRBV6-6, the J gene TRBJ1-5, with 7 nucleotides matching TRBD1. The ends lost 5 bases at V and 5 bases at J; junction bases unmatched: 12. The CDR3 extends over 16 amino acids. In germline, CDR1 is MNHNY, CDR2 SVGAGI (reference sequence). CDR3 loop: CASSPPGQGVHQPQHF. The CDR3 coding sequence is TGTGCCAGCAGTCCCCCAGGCCAGGGGGTCCATCAGCCCCAGCATTTT.

This chain joins TRBV7-6 and TRBJ2-2, with D possibly being TRBD1 (5 bases). V was cut by 1 base and J by 2 bases, with 11 bases left in between. In germline, CDR1 is SGHVS, CDR2 FNYEAQ. The CDR3 loop spans 16 amino acids. CDR3 protein: CASSLETVGNTGELFF. DNA of the CDR3: TGTGCCAGCAGCTTAGAGACAGTGGGCAACACCGGGGAGCTGTTTTTT.

This clone was seen a few times. The V call is TRBV5-6, the J call TRBJ2-2; 9 bases are a match to TRBD1. CDR3 length: 16 residues. After removal of 4 bases from V and 3 bases from J, the junction contained 7 bases not matched to a gene. Germline CDR1 and CDR2: SGHDT and YYEEEE. CDR3 DNA sequence: TGTGCCAGCAGCCCGGGGACAGGGAGGGACACCGGGGAGCTGTTTTTT. This gives the protein CASSPGTGRDTGELFF.

The V call is TRBV7-2, the J call TRBJ1-6, with D possibly TRBD1 on 5 matching bases. The CDR3 contains 16 residues. Deletions cut 5 bases from V and 4 bases from J, with 15 bases between. Germline assignment: CDR1 SGHTA and CDR2 FQGNSA. This CDR3 is CASSQFVSGYNSPLHF. In DNA, the CDR3 is TGTGCCAGCAGCCAATTCGTCTCAGGGTATAATTCACCCCTCCACTTT. The full variable domain, rest sourced from reference TRBV7-2 and TRBJ1-6, is GAGVSQSPSNKVTEKGKDVELRCDPISGHTALYWYRQSLGQGLEFLIYFQGNSAPDKSGLPSDRFSAERTGGSVSTLTIQRTQQEDSAVYLCASSQFVSGYNSPLHFGNGTRLTVT.

This clone was seen a handful of times. This chain uses TRBV4-3 with TRBJ1-2; no definite D call. In germline, CDR1 is LGHNA, CDR2 YSLEER. Trimming removed 4 bases at V and 4 bases at J, with 13 bases between. The CDR3 has 14 amino acids. The CDR3 reads CASSLGRGSYGYTF. DNA of the CDR3: TGCGCCAGCAGCCTCGGAAGAGGGAGCTATGGCTACACCTTC.

The V gene is TRBV5-4, the J gene TRBJ2-7, with D possibly TRBD1 on 5 matching bases. The CDR3 loop spans 13 amino acids. V was trimmed by 2 bases and J by 4 bases, leaving 10 bases between them. Per germline, CDR1 SGHNT and CDR2 YYREEE (reference sequence). The DNA of the CDR3 is TGTGCCAGCAGCTTCAAGGGGTCGTACGAGCAGTACTTC. As protein: CASSFKGSYEQYF. The whole variable domain, filled in from reference TRBV5-4 and TRBJ2-7, reads ETGVTQSPTHLIKTRGQQVTLRCSSQSGHNTVSWYQQALGQGPQFIFQYYREEENGRGNFPPRFSGLQFPNYSSELNVNALELDDSALYLCASSFKGSYEQYFGPGTRLTVT.

This clone was counted once. This rearrangement joins TRBV4-3 to TRBJ1-2; 7 positions agree with TRBD1. V trimming: 1 base; J trimming: 8 bases; junction bases outside the gene matches: 4. Germline V CDR1 and CDR2: LGHNA, YSLEER. The CDR3 runs to 13 residues. As DNA, the CDR3 is TGCGCCAGCAGCCAAGTCGCAGGGGGGGGCTACACCTTC. The encoded protein is CASSQVAGGGYTF.

The chain combines TRBV9 with TRBJ2-5; TRBD2 matches at 15 bases. This CDR3 has 17 amino acids. Trimming took 3 bases from V and 2 from J; bases not matched to a gene: 5. CDR1 and CDR2 from the germline V gene are SGDLS and YYNGEE. CDR3 loop: CASSGGTSGGWQETQYF. CDR3 sequence (DNA): TGTGCCAGCAGCGGCGGGACTAGCGGGGGGTGGCAAGAGACCCAGTACTTC.

The J gene is TRBJ2-1, the V gene TRBV2; unclear D gene. The germline V and J ends were trimmed by 6 bases and 10 bases, with 13 bases remaining between them. The germline gives CDR1 SNHLY, CDR2 FYNNEI. The CDR3 consists of 12 residues. As DNA, the CDR3 is TGTGCCAGCAGGCCACAGTCTTCCGAGCAGTTCTTC. This codes for CASRPQSSEQFF.

J is TRBJ1-1 and V is TRBV30; TRBD1 matches 7 bases. This CDR3 spans 14 amino acids. The germline V gene has CDR1 GTSNPN and CDR2 SVGIG (reference sequence). With 5 bases clipped from V and 1 base from J, the junction kept 7 bases outside the gene matches. CDR3 sequence: CAWSKGQQNTEAFF. The CDR3 DNA is TGTGCCTGGTCCAAGGGACAGCAGAACACTGAAGCTTTCTTT.

The chain links TRBV27 to TRBJ1-2; no definite D call. The germline V and J ends were trimmed by 0 bases and 0 bases, with 8 bases remaining between them. CDR1 MNHEY and CDR2 SMNVEV come from the germline V gene (reference sequence). This CDR3 is built from 15 residues. This CDR3 reads CASSLSGRSNYGYTF. The DNA of the CDR3 is TGTGCCAGCAGTTTATCGGGCAGATCTAACTATGGCTACACCTTC.

The rearrangement links TRBV7-9 to TRBJ1-1; D remains unclear. The CDR3 is 13 amino acids. The V end was cut by 3 bases, the J end by 3 bases, with 8 bases between. Per the germline V gene, CDR1 is SEHNR and CDR2 is FQNEAQ (reference sequence). CDR3: CASSLAADTEAFF. The CDR3 coding sequence is TGTGCCAGCAGCTTGGCTGCGGACACTGAAGCTTTCTTT.

This clone was observed a single time. V and J are TRBV5-1 and TRBJ2-3; 10 nucleotides line up with TRBD2. Germline loops: CDR1 SGHRS, CDR2 YFSETQ. The V segment lost 4 bases and the J segment 2 bases; nucleotides outside the gene matches: 7. The CDR3 is made up of 16 amino acids. CDR3 sequence (DNA): TGCGCCAGCAGCCTAAGGACTAGCGGATTCACAGATACGCAGTATTTT. Translation: CASSLRTSGFTDTQYF.

The chain uses TRBV11-3 and TRBJ2-3; 7 bases are shared with TRBD2. The ends lost 5 bases at V and 2 bases at J; junction bases unmatched: 13. The germline V gene encodes CDR1 SGHNT and CDR2 YENEEA. CDR3 length equals 17 residues. CDR3 coding DNA: TGTGCCAGCAGCCAGACGCACGGCGGGACTAACACAGATACGCAGTATTTT. Translated, it gives CASSQTHGGTNTDTQYF.

The chain joins TRBV10-3 to TRBJ2-3; D is possibly TRBD2 (6 bases). Germline V gene data show CDR1 as ENHRY and CDR2 as SYGVKD. Trimming cost V 8 bases and J 0 bases, with 12 bases left between them. This CDR3 is built from 14 residues. The CDR3 reads CAIGTSRSTDTQYF. CDR3 DNA: TGTGCCATCGGGACTTCTAGAAGCACAGATACGCAGTATTTT.

This clone appeared once. Additional DNA sequences in this sample encode the identical CDR3. V usage is TRBV6-5 and J usage is TRBJ2-7; the match to TRBD2 covers 9 bases. In germline, CDR1 is MNHEY, CDR2 SVGAGI. The J segment lost 1 base and the V segment lost 0 bases, leaving 1 base of the junction unmatched. This CDR3 comprises 15 residues. The CDR3 coding sequence is TGTGCCAGCAGTTACTCTCTAGCGGGGTCCTACGAGCAGTACTTC. Its protein product is CASSYSLAGSYEQYF.

The sample holds a few counts of this clone. This chain uses TRBV7-9 with TRBJ1-1, with 10 bases aligning to TRBD1. The CDR3 runs 14 residues. Losses at the gene ends were 5 bases for V and 5 bases for J; bases not matched to a gene: 5. The germline CDR1 and CDR2 sequences are SEHNR and FQNEAQ (reference sequence). DNA for the CDR3: TGTGCCAGCAGCGCGACAGGGGGCAGTACTGAAGCTTTCTTT. Translating gives CASSATGGSTEAFF.